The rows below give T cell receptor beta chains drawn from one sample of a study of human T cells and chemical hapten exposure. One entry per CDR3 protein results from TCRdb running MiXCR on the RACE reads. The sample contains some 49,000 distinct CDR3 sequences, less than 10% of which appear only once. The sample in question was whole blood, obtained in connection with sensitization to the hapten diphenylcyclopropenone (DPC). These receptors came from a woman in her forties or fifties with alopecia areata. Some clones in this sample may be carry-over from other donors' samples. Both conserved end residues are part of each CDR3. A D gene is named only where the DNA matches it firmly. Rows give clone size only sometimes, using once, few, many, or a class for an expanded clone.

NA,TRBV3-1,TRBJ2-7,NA,CASSPTRGYEQYF,TGTGCCAGCAGCCCGACTAGGGGCTACGAGCAGTACTTC
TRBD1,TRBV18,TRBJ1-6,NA,CASSPGTVNSPLHF,TGTGCCAGCTCACCCGGGACAGTAAATTCACCCCTCCACTTT
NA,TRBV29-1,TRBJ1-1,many,CSVGFLDTEAFF,TGCAGCGTGGGATTTTTGGACACTGAAGCTTTCTTT
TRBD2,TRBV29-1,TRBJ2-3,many,CSVDGTSGSADTQYF,TGCAGCGTTGATGGGACTAGCGGGAGTGCAGATACGCAGTATTTT
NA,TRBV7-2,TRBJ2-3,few,CASRLTVGDTQYF,TGTGCCAGCAGATTGACAGTTGGAGATACGCAGTATTTT
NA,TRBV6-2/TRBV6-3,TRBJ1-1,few,CASKQGVLTLRHTEAFF,TGTGCCAGCAAACAAGGGGTGTTAACGTTACGGCACACTGAAGCTTTCTTT
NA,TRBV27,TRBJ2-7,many,CASSLSGRSSYEQYF,TGTGCCAGCAGTTTATCGGGGAGGTCCTCCTACGAGCAGTACTTC
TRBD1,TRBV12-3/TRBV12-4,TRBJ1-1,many,CASIGTANTEAFF,TGTGCCAGCATTGGGACAGCGAACACTGAAGCTTTCTTT
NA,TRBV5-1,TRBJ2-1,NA,CASSQGLHNEQFF,TGCGCCAGCAGCCAGGGGTTACACAATGAGCAGTTCTTC
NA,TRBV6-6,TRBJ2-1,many,CASSQGWDNEQFF,TGTGCCAGCAGTCAGGGCTGGGACAATGAGCAGTTCTTC
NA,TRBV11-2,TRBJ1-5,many,CASSLVANQPQHF,TGTGCCAGCAGCTTAGTAGCGAATCAGCCCCAGCATTTT
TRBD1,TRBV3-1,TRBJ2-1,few,CASSPLRQGLDRWQFF,TGTGCCAGCAGCCCCCTCCGACAGGGTCTCGATCGGTGGCAGTTCTTC
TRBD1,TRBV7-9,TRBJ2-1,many,CASSRGQYNEQFF,TGTGCCAGCAGCAGGGGACAGTACAATGAGCAGTTCTTC
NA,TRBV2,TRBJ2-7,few,CATNGKAYEQYF,TGTGCCACTAACGGGAAGGCTTACGAGCAGTACTTC
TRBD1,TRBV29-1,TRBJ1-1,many,CSVSSGTGSEAFF,TGCAGCGTCTCGTCGGGGACAGGCTCTGAAGCTTTCTTT
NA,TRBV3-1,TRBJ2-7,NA,CASSQGGGRGEQYF,TGTGCCAGCAGCCAAGGAGGAGGGAGAGGAGAGCAGTACTTC
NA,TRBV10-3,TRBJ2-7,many,CAISEKQAYEQYF,TGTGCCATCAGTGAGAAGCAGGCCTACGAGCAGTACTTC
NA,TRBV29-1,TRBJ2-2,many,CSVSGLANTGELFF,TGCAGCGTGTCAGGACTCGCGAACACCGGGGAGCTGTTTTTT
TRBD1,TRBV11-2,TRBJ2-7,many,CASSLGDRISYEQYF,TGTGCCAGCAGCTTAGGGGACAGGATCTCCTACGAGCAGTACTTC
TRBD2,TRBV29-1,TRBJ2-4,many,CSVELRGLAGGPLNIQYF,TGCAGCGTTGAACTCCGGGGACTAGCGGGAGGGCCTTTGAACATTCAGTACTTC
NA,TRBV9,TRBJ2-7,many,CASSVGLLAVEQYF,TGTGCCAGCAGCGTAGGACTTCTGGCGGTCGAGCAGTACTTC
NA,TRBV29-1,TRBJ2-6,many,CSVGLTGANVLTF,TGCAGCGTTGGACTCACTGGGGCCAACGTCCTGACTTTC
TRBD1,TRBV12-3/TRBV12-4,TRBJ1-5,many,CASRPTGEGNQPQHF,TGTGCCAGCCGTCCGACAGGGGAGGGCAATCAGCCCCAGCATTTT
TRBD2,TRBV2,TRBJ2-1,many,CASRHRLAGVVSINEQFF,TGTGCCAGCAGGCATCGACTAGCGGGAGTAGTATCTATCAATGAGCAGTTCTTC
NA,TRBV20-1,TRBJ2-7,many,CSVRLIDEQYF,TGCAGTGTCCGGCTCATCGACGAGCAGTACTTC
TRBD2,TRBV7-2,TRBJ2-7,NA,CASSLARATSSYEQYF,TGTGCCAGCAGCTTAGCCCGAGCGACTAGCTCATACGAGCAGTACTTC
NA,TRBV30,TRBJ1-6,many,CAWGTPNSPLHF,TGTGCCTGGGGGACACCGAATTCACCCCTCCACTTT
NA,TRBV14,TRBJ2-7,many,CASSQFQGEQYF,TGTGCCAGCAGCCAATTCCAGGGGGAGCAGTACTTC